What follows are 15 T cell receptor beta chains derived from one specimen sequenced in a study of CD8 T cells in ankylosing spondylitis. In TCRdb, the 5' RACE reads were re-called with MiXCR into one record per CDR3 protein. This sample has some 39,000 distinct CDR3 sequences, with 13% found just once. What was sequenced was synovial fluid, either unsorted or a sorted T cell fraction (not recorded which). All receptors derive from a male donor with ankylosing spondylitis.

This clonotype appeared many times. V usage is TRBV4-3 and J usage is TRBJ2-1; 11 nucleotides line up with TRBD1. This CDR3 has 16 residues. CDR1 is LGHNA, CDR2 YSLEER, per germline. J was trimmed by 6 bases and V by 0 bases; bases with no gene match: 4. CDR3 nucleotides: TGCGCCAGCAGCCAAGATGCCGGGACAGGGGGCAATGAGCAGTTCTTC. The encoded protein is CASSQDAGTGGNEQFF.

There are a few counts of this clonotype. The chain is built from TRBV11-1 and TRBJ2-1, with D perhaps TRBD1 (6 bases). Germline CDR1 is SGHAT and CDR2 is FQDESV (reference sequence). The CDR3 totals 17 residues. V was shortened by 2 bases and J by 0 bases, with 14 bases between the two germline ends. CDR3 sequence: CASSLFRGKSSYNEQFF. The CDR3 DNA reads TGTGCCAGCAGCTTATTTAGGGGGAAAAGCTCCTACAATGAGCAGTTCTTC.

V gene TRBV27 combines with J gene TRBJ2-7; perhaps TRBD2 as D (6 bases). The CDR3 consists of 15 residues. Trimming removed 2 bases at V and 4 bases at J, with 15 bases between. Germline V gene sequence: CDR1 MNHEY, CDR2 SMNVEV (reference sequence). The CDR3 nucleotides read TGTGCCAGCAGTTTAACCGGGACTTTAGGGTACGAGCAGTACTTC. This encodes CASSLTGTLGYEQYF.

Details on this clonotype: With a much larger clone just one base away, this may be a read error. The chain employs TRBV6-2 or TRBV6-3 and TRBJ2-3, with D tentatively TRBD2 (6 bases). This CDR3 is built from 14 residues. Germline CDR1 and CDR2: MNHEY and SVGEGT. The CDR3 DNA is TGTGCCAGGAGTTACGGCGGGGACACAGATACGCAGTATTTT. This sequence encodes CARSYGGDTDTQYF.

This clonotype was counted between two and nine times. The J gene is TRBJ2-7, the V gene TRBV6-2 or TRBV6-3; TRBD2 agrees at 10 bases. The CDR3 is made up of 15 amino acids. Germline CDR1 and CDR2: MNHEY and SVGEGT. The J segment lost 5 bases and the V segment lost 6 bases, leaving 10 bases of the junction unmatched. In DNA, the CDR3 is TGTGCCAGCAGCGCTAAACTAGCGGGACTCAACGAGCAGTACTTC. It is translated as CASSAKLAGLNEQYF.

By share, this clonotype ranks as medium-sized (0.01 to 0.1%). The rearrangement uses TRBV19 and TRBJ2-1, with 7 positions matching TRBD2. CDR1 LNHDA and CDR2 SQIVND come from the germline V gene (reference sequence). This CDR3 is 15 amino acids long. The V gene end was trimmed by 8 bases and the J gene end by 5 bases; junction bases not matched to a gene: 12. The CDR3 DNA follows: TGTGCCAGTTCCCCCTGGGCGGGAGCTAACAATGAGCAGTTCTTC. This encodes CASSPWAGANNEQFF.

This clonotype came up a few times. The rearrangement joins TRBV29-1 to TRBJ2-3, with D maybe TRBD2 (6 bases). CDR1 and CDR2 (germline): SQVTM, ANQGSEA. This CDR3 is built from 14 residues. V lost 3 bases and J lost 1, with 11 bases in between. In nucleotides, the CDR3 is TGCAGCGTTGATGCGGGGACTGGCACAGATACGCAGTATTTT. Encoded protein: CSVDAGTGTDTQYF.

This chain links TRBV5-6 with TRBJ2-1; a weak D match, TRBD2 (5 bases). The CDR3 spans 12 residues. V was cut by 4 bases and J by 8 bases, with 10 bases left in between. The germline CDR1 and CDR2 sequences are SGHDT and YYEEEE. The CDR3, as DNA: TGTGCCAGCAGCACTAGACCCGATGAGCAGTTCTTC. Translation gives CASSTRPDEQFF.

This clonotype was found many times. The chain joins TRBV12-5 to TRBJ1-6; perhaps TRBD1 as D (5 bases). Trimming cost V 4 bases and J 10 bases, with 8 bases left between them. The CDR3 has 12 residues. The germline CDR1 and CDR2 sequences are LGHNT and FRNRAP. The CDR3 sequence: CASGYGASPLHF. For the CDR3, the DNA is TGTGCTAGTGGTTACGGGGCATCACCCCTCCACTTT.

This clonotype was found a few times. The gene calls are TRBV30 and TRBJ2-2, with D perhaps TRBD1 or TRBD2 (6 bases each). This CDR3 has 15 residues. Germline V gives CDR1 GTSNPN, CDR2 SVGIG (reference sequence). V was cut by 3 bases and J by 5 bases, with 16 bases left in between. The CDR3, as DNA: TGTGCCTGGAGGATAGGGGGGACTGAGACCGGGGAGCTGTTTTTT. It codes for CAWRIGGTETGELFF.

This clonotype was found many times. V is TRBV20-1 and J is TRBJ2-7; no firm D call. CDR1 and CDR2 (germline): DFQATT, SNEGSKA (reference sequence). CDR3 length: 12 residues. Trimming took 1 base from V and 3 from J, leaving 7 bases between them. The CDR3 DNA reads as TGCAGTGCTAGAGGGTTTAACTACGAGCAGTACTTC. Its translation: CSARGFNYEQYF.

This clonotype was found a few times. The germline gene is not matched at one end of the junction; a read error may be the cause. The chain links TRBV20-1 to TRBJ1-1; D unclear. Germline V CDR1 and CDR2: DFQATT, SNEGSKA (reference sequence). The CDR3 extends over 13 amino acids. The CDR3 sequence: CSARGEGETEASF. DNA of the CDR3: TGCAGTGCTAGAGGCGAGGGTGAAACTGAAGCTTCCTTT.

This clonotype was counted many times. V usage is TRBV11-2 and J usage is TRBJ2-2; TRBD1 matches at 7 bases. Germline CDR1 reads SGHAT; CDR2 reads FQNNGV. This CDR3 is built from 16 residues. V dropped 3 bases and J dropped 2; count of bases not matched to a gene: 6. In DNA, the CDR3 is TGTGCCAGCAGCTTTGCACAGGGGCTTAACACCGGGGAGCTGTTTTTT. As protein: CASSFAQGLNTGELFF.

The genes are TRBV7-8 and TRBJ2-2; D may be TRBD2 (6 bases). This CDR3 has 15 amino acids. CDR1 SGHVS and CDR2 FQNEAQ come from the germline V gene. V was cut by 3 bases and J by 4 bases, with 12 bases left in between. The CDR3 spells CASSLLGGGTGELFF. CDR3 nucleotides: TGTGCCAGCAGCTTGTTGGGAGGCGGCACCGGGGAGCTGTTTTTT.

This clonotype was seen a single time. V and J are TRBV6-6 and TRBJ1-2; no clear D gene. The CDR3 extends over 13 amino acids. The V and J ends lost 5 bases and 5 bases respectively, with 12 bases between them. From germline, CDR1 is MNHNY and CDR2 SVGAGI (reference sequence). CDR3 DNA sequence: TGTGCCAGCAGTGGCGAAACGGCGTATGGCTACACCTTC. Protein sequence: CASSGETAYGYTF.